These T cell receptor beta chains were read from a single sample in a study of T cells in Graves' hyperthyroidism and ophthalmopathy. TCRdb independently ran MiXCR on the multiplex PCR reads; one entry per CDR3 protein. The sample records a few hundred thousand distinct CDR3 sequences, 15% being singletons. Sequenced input: blood. These receptors came from a woman in her twenties or thirties with Graves' hyperthyroidism. CDR3s include the opening cysteine and the closing phenylalanine or tryptophan. The D gene is left open where the match is weak. Some rows mark clone size as missing; the rest say once, few, many or name a class of expanded clone.

J gene	clone size	D gene	V gene	CDR3 protein	CDR3 DNA
TRBJ2-2	few	NA	TRBV7-9	CASSFRGNTGELFF	TGTGCCAGCAGCTTCCGGGGAAACACCGGGGAGCTGTTTTTT
TRBJ1-1	few	NA	TRBV29-1	CSISTGVNTEAFF	TGCAGCATATCAACTGGAGTGAACACTGAAGCTTTCTTT
TRBJ1-2	NA	NA	TRBV7-9	CASSLGDLPSDGYTF	TGTGCCAGCAGCTTAGGGGACCTCCCCTCGGATGGCTACACCTTC
TRBJ2-5	few	TRBD2	TRBV6-1	CASSGLAQETQYF	TGTGCCAGCAGTGGACTAGCACAAGAGACCCAGTACTTC
TRBJ2-1	NA	TRBD1	TRBV12-3/TRBV12-4	CASRAGTGVLNNEQFF	TGTGCCAGCAGAGCCGGGACAGGGGTTTTGAACAATGAGCAGTTCTTC
TRBJ2-7	NA	NA	TRBV6-2/TRBV6-3	CASRGWKGADEQYF	TGTGCCAGCAGGGGGTGGAAAGGAGCCGACGAGCAGTACTTC
TRBJ1-1	many	NA	TRBV20-1	CSAKRGRMNTEAFF	TGCAGTGCTAAAAGAGGGAGAATGAACACTGAAGCTTTCTTT
TRBJ2-3	many	TRBD1	TRBV20-1	CSASSPGQGTDTQYF	TGCAGTGCGAGTAGCCCGGGACAGGGCACAGATACGCAGTATTTT
TRBJ1-2	NA	NA	TRBV20-1	CSARDRRAGRGYGYTF	TGCAGTGCTAGAGATCGGCGGGCAGGTCGGGGCTATGGCTACACCTTC
TRBJ2-1	many	NA	TRBV7-9	CASSLDWKQFF	TGTGCCAGCAGCCTAGACTGGAAGCAGTTCTTC
TRBJ2-7	many	NA	TRBV15	CATSRDTYEQYF	TGTGCCACCAGCAGGGACACCTACGAGCAGTACTTC
TRBJ2-1	NA	TRBD2	TRBV29-1	CSVGLMGNEQFF	TGCAGCGTGGGACTAATGGGCAATGAGCAGTTCTTC
TRBJ2-7	NA	TRBD2	TRBV19	CASSIRREVISDEQYF	TGTGCCAGTAGTATACGGCGGGAGGTTATCTCCGACGAGCAGTACTTC
TRBJ2-1	NA	TRBD2	TRBV10-3	CAIGLGLAGEAGDNEQFF	TGTGCCATCGGACTTGGACTAGCGGGAGAGGCAGGCGACAATGAGCAGTTCTTC
TRBJ2-7	many	TRBD2	TRBV9	CASSVGSGATYEQYF	TGTGCCAGCAGCGTAGGAAGCGGGGCGACCTACGAGCAGTACTTC
TRBJ2-2	few	NA	TRBV7-9	CASNLRTDGGELFF	TGTGCCAGCAACCTTAGGACGGACGGCGGGGAGCTGTTTTTT
TRBJ1-3	NA	NA	TRBV18	CASSPLRSQAGNTIYF	TGTGCCAGCTCACCACTCCGGTCACAGGCTGGAAACACCATATATTTT
TRBJ2-7	few	TRBD1	TRBV20-1	CSATDRGLREQYF	TGCAGTGCTACGGACAGGGGGTTGAGGGAGCAGTACTTC
TRBJ2-7	many	NA	TRBV10-1	CASSETAGNSYEQYF	TGCGCCAGCAGTGAGACAGCGGGCAACTCCTACGAGCAGTACTTC
TRBJ2-2	few	TRBD2	TRBV2	CATVGTSGASTGELFF	TGTGCCACCGTAGGGACTAGCGGGGCTTCCACCGGGGAGCTGTTTTTT
TRBJ1-1	many	NA	TRBV28	CASIINTEAFF	TGTGCCAGCATCATTAACACTGAAGCTTTCTTT
TRBJ2-2	many	NA	TRBV28	CASSLGGIRTGELFF	TGTGCCAGCAGTTTGGGGGGTATACGCACCGGGGAGCTGTTTTTT
TRBJ2-1	NA	TRBD2	TRBV5-6	CASSQGLAGAYNEQFF	TGTGCCAGCAGCCAAGGACTAGCGGGCGCCTACAATGAGCAGTTCTTC
TRBJ2-7	many	TRBD1	TRBV7-9	CASSHASGTGFYEQYF	TGTGCCAGCAGCCATGCTTCCGGGACAGGGTTCTACGAGCAGTACTTC
TRBJ2-7	many	TRBD2	TRBV28	CASSLLPGLAGAYEQYF	TGTGCCAGCAGTTTACTGCCGGGACTAGCGGGAGCCTACGAGCAGTACTTC
TRBJ1-2	many	NA	TRBV3-1	CASSQDLGNYGYTF	TGTGCCAGCAGCCAAGATCTCGGAAACTATGGCTACACCTTC
TRBJ2-1	many	NA	TRBV2	CASSARGRESYNEQFF	TGTGCCAGCAGTGCACGGGGCAGGGAGTCCTACAATGAGCAGTTCTTC
TRBJ2-7	many	TRBD1	TRBV7-2	CASSLVYGTGGEQYF	TGTGCCAGCAGCTTAGTTTATGGGACAGGTGGCGAGCAGTACTTC
TRBJ2-5	many	TRBD1	TRBV27	CASRDRGRETQYF	TGTGCCAGCAGGGACAGGGGGCGAGAGACCCAGTACTTC
TRBJ2-1	once	TRBD2	TRBV6-1	CASSTGGGTSGRANEQFF	TGTGCCAGCAGTACAGGGGGGGGGACTAGCGGGAGGGCCAATGAGCAGTTCTTC
TRBJ2-7	NA	TRBD2	TRBV12-3/TRBV12-4	CASSARLAGGGSYNEQYF	TGTGCCAGCAGTGCCCGACTAGCGGGAGGCGGCTCCTACAATGAGCAGTACTTC
TRBJ2-5	few	NA	TRBV18	CASSPGPTPGGQETQYF	TGTGCCAGCTCACCAGGCCCCACACCCGGGGGCCAAGAGACCCAGTACTTC
TRBJ2-2	many	TRBD1	TRBV2	CASRDRGYTGELFF	TGTGCCAGCAGAGACAGGGGATACACCGGGGAGCTGTTTTTT
TRBJ1-4	NA	TRBD1	TRBV19	CASSISGGATNEKLFF	TGTGCCAGTAGTATTTCAGGGGGCGCAACTAATGAAAAACTGTTCTTT
TRBJ1-5	few	NA	TRBV7-8	CASSFRVEDRPQHF	TGTGCCAGCAGCTTCAGGGTAGAAGATCGGCCCCAGCATTTT
TRBJ2-1	many	NA	TRBV30	CASAGPSNEQFF	TGTGCCTCAGCGGGTCCGTCCAATGAGCAGTTCTTC
TRBJ2-7	many	TRBD1	TRBV28	CASSQGAQDSYEQYF	TGTGCCAGCAGTCAGGGGGCACAGGACTCCTACGAGCAGTACTTC
TRBJ1-5	few	NA	TRBV6-1	CASMVAENQPQHF	TGTGCCAGCATGGTGGCAGAGAATCAGCCCCAGCATTTT
TRBJ2-5	NA	TRBD1	TRBV5-1	CASSLEGASRETQYF	TGCGCCAGCAGCTTGGAGGGGGCGTCTCGAGAGACCCAGTACTTC
TRBJ2-3	many	NA	TRBV20-1	CSAVDGGITDTQYF	TGCAGTGCTGTCGATGGCGGGATCACAGATACGCAGTATTTT
TRBJ2-1	NA	TRBD1	TRBV7-2	CASRPPGQGRNEQFF	TGTGCCAGCAGACCACCGGGACAGGGGAGGAATGAGCAGTTCTTC
TRBJ1-2	many	NA	TRBV2	CASSEDWRDYGYTF	TGTGCCAGCAGTGAAGACTGGAGGGACTATGGCTACACCTTC
TRBJ2-3	NA	NA	TRBV20-1	CSARDSVGATDTQYF	TGCAGTGCTAGAGATTCGGTGGGGGCAACAGATACGCAGTATTTT
TRBJ2-7	many	NA	TRBV10-3	CAISEPRAGWEQYF	TGTGCCATCAGTGAGCCGAGGGCAGGGTGGGAGCAGTACTTC
TRBJ2-1	few	NA	TRBV29-1	CSATRSDTSLSYNEQFF	TGCAGCGCCACCCGATCAGACACGAGCCTCTCCTACAATGAGCAGTTCTTC
TRBJ2-5	NA	NA	TRBV24-1	CATSEPGTEQETQYF	TGTGCCACCAGTGAACCCGGGACGGAACAAGAGACCCAGTACTTC
TRBJ2-1	NA	TRBD2	TRBV6-1	CASTRASGVYNEQFF	TGTGCCAGCACTCGGGCTAGCGGGGTCTACAATGAGCAGTTCTTC
TRBJ2-1	few	TRBD2	TRBV10-1	CASSANGLAGNEQFF	TGCGCCAGCAGTGCTAATGGACTAGCAGGGAATGAGCAGTTCTTC
TRBJ1-2	NA	NA	TRBV29-1	CSVESGSGYTF	TGCAGCGTTGAATCGGGTTCCGGCTACACCTTC
TRBJ2-7	NA	NA	TRBV20-1	CSAHTRSSSYEQYF	TGCAGTGCCCACACTAGGTCGTCCTCCTACGAGCAGTACTTC
TRBJ1-1	few	TRBD1	TRBV20-1	CSALSDRGPTEAFF	TGCAGTGCCCTAAGTGACAGGGGGCCCACTGAAGCTTTCTTT
TRBJ2-7	NA	NA	TRBV29-1	CSVVDAPYEQYF	TGCAGCGTCGTCGACGCTCCCTACGAGCAGTACTTC
TRBJ2-7	many	TRBD1	TRBV12-3/TRBV12-4	CASSLWQGTDEQYF	TGTGCCAGCAGTCTATGGCAGGGGACAGACGAGCAGTACTTC
TRBJ1-5	NA	NA	TRBV20-1	CSVGAPRSNQPQHF	TGCAGTGTCGGGGCCCCGAGGAGCAATCAGCCCCAGCATTTT
TRBJ2-4	many	NA	TRBV2	CASSLRSGGGDIQYF	TGTGCCAGCAGCCTTAGGAGCGGAGGTGGAGACATTCAGTACTTC
TRBJ2-7	NA	TRBD1	TRBV19	CASSIGPGQTYEQYF	TGTGCCAGTAGTATAGGGCCGGGACAGACCTACGAGCAGTACTTC
TRBJ1-2	few	TRBD1	TRBV13	CASSSAGTGSRSYTF	TGTGCCAGCAGCTCCGCGGGGACAGGGAGTCGAAGCTACACCTTC
TRBJ1-2	many	NA	TRBV27	CARLNPGRTYGYTF	TGTGCCAGGCTTAACCCGGGACGAACGTATGGCTACACCTTC
TRBJ2-7	NA	TRBD1	TRBV7-9	CASTQWDRRYEQYF	TGTGCCAGCACCCAATGGGACAGGAGATACGAGCAGTACTTC
TRBJ1-6	many	NA	TRBV11-1	CASSFGNNSPLHF	TGTGCCAGCAGCTTCGGGAATAATTCACCCCTCCACTTT